The next 26 T cell receptor beta chains were all read from a single sample in a study of shared clonotypes between healthy human individuals. TCRdb keeps only in-frame clones here, not all; method: immunoSEQ multiplex PCR. The sample has around 700,000 clones; approximately 79% are singletons. Sequencing input: memory CD4+ T cells sorted from blood. Subset described: CD45RA-negative fraction. These receptors were obtained from a woman aged 25 to 45 in good health.

Concerning this clone: This specimen includes other DNA sequences encoding the same CDR3. This chain uses TRBV18 with TRBJ2-3; 8 positions agree with TRBD2. This CDR3 is 14 amino acids long. Germline CDR1 KGHSH, CDR2 LQKENI. Losses at the gene ends were 4 bases for V and 0 bases for J; bases not matched to a gene: 0. CDR3 amino acids: CASSRTSSTDTQYF. CDR3 DNA sequence: TGTGCCAGCTCACGGACTAGCAGCACAGATACGCAGTATTTT.

This sequence joins TRBV19 and TRBJ2-3, with unresolved D. Germline V gene sequence: CDR1 LNHDA, CDR2 SQIVND (reference sequence). The ends were cut back, 5 bases at V and 5 bases at J, with 11 bases in the middle. The CDR3 has 13 residues. The CDR3 region is CASSPTRIDTQYF. The CDR3 nucleotides read TGTGCCAGTAGTCCTACCCGGATAGATACGCAGTATTTT.

V and J are TRBV2 and TRBJ2-7; D is possibly TRBD1 (6 bases). Trimming took 6 bases from V and 0 from J, leaving 12 bases between them. CDR1 SNHLY and CDR2 FYNNEI come from the germline V gene. The CDR3 totals 14 residues. CDR3 in DNA: TGTGCCAGCAGGCGAAGACAGGACTCCTACGAGCAGTACTTC. Translating it yields CASRRRQDSYEQYF.

V gene TRBV6-1 combines with J gene TRBJ2-7; D perhaps matches TRBD1 (6 bases). V lost 2 bases, J lost 3 bases, and 11 bases lay in between. This CDR3 region has 14 residues. In germline, CDR1 is MNHNS, CDR2 SASEGT. The CDR3 DNA reads TGTGCCAGCAGTGAACCAGGGGTCCTCTACGAGCAGTACTTC. Translation gives CASSEPGVLYEQYF.

The chain joins TRBV19 to TRBJ1-5; 7 bases align to TRBD1. Germline V gives CDR1 LNHDA, CDR2 SQIVND (reference sequence). The J segment lost 11 bases and the V segment lost 6 bases, leaving 13 bases of the junction unmatched. The CDR3 has 14 amino acids. CDR3 in DNA: TGTGCCAGTAGCGAGACAGGGTTGAAAGGGGCCCAGCATTTT. It translates to CASSETGLKGAQHF.

The chain links TRBV29-1 to TRBJ2-5, with 7 nucleotides matching TRBD1. The J call is uncertain, as TRBJ2-7 better fits the DNA end. This CDR3 contains 13 residues. CDR1 and CDR2 (germline): SQVTM, ANQGSEA. The CDR3 DNA reads TGCAGCGTTGCGACAGGGTTAACCTACGAGCAGTACTTC. It specifies CSVATGLTYEQYF.

V usage is TRBV28 and J usage is TRBJ1-1, with 8 nucleotides matching TRBD1. Looked up from germline, CDR1 is MDHEN and CDR2 is SYDVKM. J gave up 10 bases and V 3 bases, and 13 bases lay outside the gene matches. This CDR3 spans 15 amino acids. DNA of the CDR3: TGTGCCAGCAGTTTGCCCTCGGCAGGGGGCTTTCGAGCTTTCTTT. This encodes CASSLPSAGGFRAFF. Looking up the rest from reference TRBV28 and TRBJ1-1 gives the full variable domain: DVKVTQSSRYLVKRTGEKVFLECVQDMDHENMFWYRQDPGLGLRLIYFSYDVKMKEKGDIPEGYSVSREKKERFSLILESASTNQTSMYLCASSLPSAGGFRAFFGQGTRLTVV.

V and J are TRBV6-5 and TRBJ1-1; TRBD1 matches 8 bases. This CDR3 region has 14 residues. Germline-derived CDR1 and CDR2 are MNHEY and SVGAGI. Trimming at V came to 11 bases and at J to 6 bases, leaving 14 bases not matched to a gene. CDR3 DNA sequence: TGTGCCTCGTCGCCCCGGACAGGGTCGTCTGAAGCTTTCTTT. Translated: CASSPRTGSSEAFF.

J is TRBJ2-3 and V is TRBV5-1, with 10 bases matching TRBD2. The CDR3 runs to 14 residues. From germline, CDR1 is SGHRS and CDR2 YFSETQ. V shed 5 bases, J shed 4 bases, and the junction held 4 bases outside the gene matches. The CDR3 DNA sequence: TGCGCCAGCAGGAGCGGGAGGGCCCCAGATACGCAGTATTTT. Translated, it gives CASRSGRAPDTQYF.

V is TRBV5-1 and J is TRBJ1-1; 7 nucleotides line up with TRBD1. Per germline, CDR1 SGHRS and CDR2 YFSETQ. The V gene end was trimmed by 7 bases and the J gene end by 7 bases; junction bases not matched to a gene: 4. This CDR3 has 11 amino acids. As DNA, the CDR3 is TGCGCCAGCTCCCGGGACAGTGAAGCTTTCTTT. This sequence encodes CASSRDSEAFF.

This chain links TRBV29-1 with TRBJ2-2; 15 nucleotides align to TRBD2. Germline V CDR1 and CDR2: SQVTM, ANQGSEA. Trimming cost V 6 bases and J 5 bases; bases outside gene matches: 1. CDR3 length equals 14 residues. The CDR3 loop reads CSVGTSGRTGELFF. In DNA form, the CDR3 reads TGCAGCGTGGGGACTAGCGGGAGGACCGGGGAGCTGTTTTTT.

This rearrangement joins TRBV7-3 to TRBJ2-6; no clear D gene. V dropped 2 bases and J dropped 0 bases, with 5 bases sitting between them. This CDR3 comprises 15 residues. Per the germline V gene, CDR1 is SGHTA and CDR2 is FQGTGA. Written as DNA, the CDR3 is TGTGCCAGCAGCTTAGGTCACTCTGGGGCCAACGTCCTGACTTTC. Its translation: CASSLGHSGANVLTF. Using reference TRBV7-3 and TRBJ2-6 for the parts outside the CDR3, the full variable domain is GAGVSQTPSNKVTEKGKYVELRCDPISGHTALYWYRQSLGQGPEFLIYFQGTGAADDSGLPNDRFFAVRPEGSVSTLKIQRTERGDSAVYLCASSLGHSGANVLTFGAGSRLTVL.

Of note for this clone: Other nucleotide sequences in the sample specify the same CDR3. V gene TRBV5-1 combines with J gene TRBJ2-1, with 12 bases fitting TRBD2. The CDR3 extends over 14 amino acids. The germline V gene encodes CDR1 SGHRS and CDR2 YFSETQ. J lost 10 bases, V lost 5 bases, and 7 bases had no gene match. CDR3 DNA: TGCGCCAGCAGTCCCGGGACTAGCGGGTTGGAGCAGTTCTTC. Protein product: CASSPGTSGLEQFF.

This clone was counted only a few times. The J gene is TRBJ1-4, the V gene TRBV7-9, with no clear D. Germline assignment: CDR1 SEHNR and CDR2 FQNEAQ (reference sequence). The V and J ends lost 5 bases and 7 bases respectively, with 14 bases between them. CDR3 length equals 14 residues. The DNA for the CDR3 is TGTGCCAGCAGCCCGTCGGGAGGAACTGAAAAACTGTTTTTT. Translation gives CASSPSGGTEKLFF.

The gene calls are TRBV28 and TRBJ2-1; no reliable D call. CDR1 MDHEN and CDR2 SYDVKM come from the germline V gene. The CDR3 extends over 13 amino acids. Trimming took 3 bases from V and 0 from J, leaving 3 bases between them. The CDR3 loop reads CASSLSSYNEQFF. Here the CDR3 DNA reads TGTGCCAGCAGTTTGAGCTCCTACAATGAGCAGTTCTTC.

This rearrangement joins TRBV18 to TRBJ2-7, with 8 bases that match TRBD2. This CDR3 region has 12 residues. Germline V lookup: CDR1 KGHSH, CDR2 LQKENI. The trim removed 6 bases at V and 3 bases at J, leaving 1 base unmatched. CDR3 loop: CASSRGGYEQYF. The CDR3 nucleotides are TGTGCCAGCTCCCGGGGGGGCTACGAGCAGTACTTC.

The chain joins TRBV18 to TRBJ2-6; TRBD1 is a possible D gene (5 bases). The CDR3 extends over 16 amino acids. Trimming left V 3 bases short and J 3 bases short, with 12 bases between. CDR1 KGHSH and CDR2 LQKENI come from the germline V gene. The CDR3 spells CASSPQDSLGANVLTF. As DNA, the CDR3 is TGTGCCAGCTCACCGCAAGACAGCCTTGGGGCCAACGTCCTGACTTTC.

This clone was found once. The chain joins TRBV19 to TRBJ1-2, with D unclear. Trimming pared 7 bases from V and 7 bases from J, leaving 16 bases between. Per germline, CDR1 LNHDA and CDR2 SQIVND (reference sequence). CDR3 length equals 13 residues. CDR3 DNA sequence: TGTGCCAGTACCCTAGACGGCCGGAGTGGCTACACCTTC. Protein: CASTLDGRSGYTF.

The J gene is TRBJ2-3, the V gene TRBV5-1, with TRBD2 matching 10 bases. The trim removed 0 bases at V and 4 bases at J, leaving 5 bases unmatched. The germline gives CDR1 SGHRS, CDR2 YFSETQ. This CDR3 is 16 amino acids long. The CDR3 reads CASSLVGLAEPDTQYF. The DNA of the CDR3 is TGCGCCAGCAGCTTGGTAGGACTAGCGGAACCAGATACGCAGTATTTT.

The chain is built from TRBV5-4 and TRBJ1-2, with D maybe TRBD1 (6 bases). Trimming left V 2 bases short and J 8 bases short, with 7 bases between. Germline loops: CDR1 SGHNT, CDR2 YYREEE (reference sequence). This CDR3 is 11 amino acids long. CDR3 loop: CASSLGGGYTF. The CDR3 bases are TGTGCCAGCAGCTTAGGGGGAGGCTACACCTTC.

The CDR3 DNA sequence: TGTGCCAGCAGTGAACCCCCCAGAAACACCATATATTTT. This sequence encodes CASSEPPRNTIYF. The V and J genes are TRBV25-1 and TRBJ1-3; no clear D gene. Trimming removed 2 bases at V and 5 bases at J, with 7 bases between. The CDR3 loop spans 13 amino acids. From germline, CDR1 is MGHDK and CDR2 SYGVNS.

This rearrangement joins TRBV21-1 to TRBJ2-7. TRBV21-1 has pseudogene status. The CDR3 sequence is 16 residues long. This CDR3 is CASSKVRDPNSYEQYF. The DNA of the CDR3 is TGTGCCAGCAGCAAAGTGAGGGACCCGAACTCCTACGAGCAGTACTTC.

V usage is TRBV11-2 and J usage is TRBJ2-7; TRBD2 aligns across 12 bases. CDR1 is SGHAT and CDR2 is FQNNGV in the germline V gene. V trimming: 3 bases; J trimming: 5 bases; junction bases outside the gene matches: 11. This CDR3 region has 17 residues. CDR3 sequence: CASSLSRLAGENHEQYF. CDR3 in DNA: TGTGCCAGCAGCTTGTCTCGACTAGCGGGAGAGAACCACGAGCAGTACTTC.

DNA for the CDR3: TGTGCCAGCACCGGACTTTCATACGAGCAGTACTTC. Translating gives CASTGLSYEQYF. J is TRBJ2-7 and V is TRBV12-1; TRBD2 is taken as the D call from the table, unchecked against the DNA. TRBV12-1 is a pseudogene segment. The CDR3 covers 12 residues.

The chain is built from TRBV28 and TRBJ1-2; D gene unclear. This CDR3 is built from 12 residues. CDR1 is MDHEN and CDR2 is SYDVKM in the germline V gene. The V gene lost 6 bases and the J gene lost 7 bases, with 12 bases spanning the gap. The CDR3 loop is CASSSPVGGYTF. CDR3 nucleotides: TGTGCCAGCAGCTCCCCGGTGGGTGGCTACACCTTC.

Worth noting for this clone: A much larger clone differs from this one at a single base, so this may be a read error. The sample has other DNA sequences that encode this CDR3 too. V usage is TRBV28 and J usage is TRBJ2-7; D is unclear. CDR3 length: 11 amino acids. Trimming removed 5 bases at V and 3 bases at J, with 5 bases between. Germline CDR1 and CDR2: MDHEN and SYDVKM. The CDR3 is CASSQFYEQYF. In DNA, the CDR3 is TGTGCCAGCAGTCAGTTCTACGAGCAGTACTTC.